Listed below are T cell receptor beta chains from one sample, sequenced in a study of OX40 agonist ivuxolimab in advanced cancers. TCRdb's copy holds only in-frame clones and misses some; the assay was immunoSEQ multiplex PCR. The sample yields approximately 69,000 clones, around 87% seen once. This material consisted of CD4+ or CD8+ T cells sorted from blood, taken in a trial of the OX40 agonist ivuxolimab. Receptor source: an adult with an advanced solid tumor such as melanoma, head and neck, liver or kidney cancer. CDR3s include the opening cysteine and the closing phenylalanine or tryptophan. Fields, in order: D gene, J gene, V gene, CDR3 DNA, CDR3 protein. D genes are given only for firm matches.

. | TRBJ2-6 | TRBV7-2 | TGTGCCAGCAGCAGAGGAAGGGCTGGGGCCAACGTCCTGACTTTC | CASSRGRAGANVLTF
. | TRBJ2-7 | TRBV6-6 | TGTGCCAGCAGCCCCCGCTTGAACTACGAGCAGTACTTC | CASSPRLNYEQYF
. | TRBJ1-3 | TRBV4-3 | TGCGCCAGCAGCCAAGTCAGGACAGCAGGAAACACCATATATTTT | CASSQVRTAGNTIYF
TRBD2 | TRBJ2-1 | TRBV6-5 | TGTGCCAGCATAGCGGGACCCGCTTACAATGAGCAGTTCTTC | CASIAGPAYNEQFF
. | TRBJ2-3 | TRBV27 | TGTGCCAGCAGTCTGACAGGGGCGGGGGCTACGCAGTATTTT | CASSLTGAGATQYF
TRBD1 | TRBJ2-5 | TRBV18 | TGTGCCAGCTCACCGGTACAGGGGACCACACAAGAGACCCAGTACTTC | CASSPVQGTTQETQYF
TRBD1 | TRBJ1-6 | TRBV6-6 | TGTGCCAGCAACCCGACAGGGGGAGGATCACCCCTCCACTTT | CASNPTGGGSPLHF
TRBD2 | TRBJ2-2 | TRBV7-3 | TGTGCCAGCAGCTTATTAGCGGGAACCGGGGAGCTGTTTTTT | CASSLLAGTGELFF
. | TRBJ2-1 | TRBV27 | TGTGCCAGCAGTCGATTTTCGGCGGGATTGTGGAACAATGAGCAGTTCTTC | CASSRFSAGLWNNEQFF
. | TRBJ2-5 | TRBV28 | TGTGCCAGCATGGGGGGCCCCTGGGAGACCCAGTACTTC | CASMGGPWETQYF
. | TRBJ1-4 | TRBV9 | TGTGCCAGCAGCACACAGGGCACTAATGAAAAACTGTTTTTT | CASSTQGTNEKLFF
. | TRBJ2-2 | TRBV28 | TGTGCCAGCAGTTTTGGCGGTGCGAACACCGGGGAGCTGTTTTTT | CASSFGGANTGELFF
TRBD2 | TRBJ2-1 | TRBV10-2 | TGCGCCAGCAGTGAAGAAGGACTAGCGAACAATGAGCAGTTCTTC | CASSEEGLANNEQFF
. | TRBJ2-7 | TRBV6-6 | TGTGCCAGCAGTCTCACTTACGAGCAGTACTTC | CASSLTYEQYF
. | TRBJ1-5 | TRBV4-3 | TGCGCCAGCAGCCATCTGGGACGAGGTCAGCCCCAGCATTTT | CASSHLGRGQPQHF
. | TRBJ2-1 | TRBV6-1 | TGTGCCAGCAGTGAGGTAGCGGAGGGATACAATGAGCAGTTCTTC | CASSEVAEGYNEQFF